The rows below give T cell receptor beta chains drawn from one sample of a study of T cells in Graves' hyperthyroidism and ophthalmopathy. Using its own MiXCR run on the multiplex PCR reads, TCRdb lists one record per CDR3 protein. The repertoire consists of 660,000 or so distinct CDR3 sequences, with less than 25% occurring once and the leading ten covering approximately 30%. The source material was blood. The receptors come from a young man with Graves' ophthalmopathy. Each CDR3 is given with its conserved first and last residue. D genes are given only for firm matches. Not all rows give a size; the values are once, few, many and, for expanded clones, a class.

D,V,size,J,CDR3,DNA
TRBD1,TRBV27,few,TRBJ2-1,CASSLGDREFF,TGTGCCAGCAGTTTAGGGGACAGGGAGTTCTTC
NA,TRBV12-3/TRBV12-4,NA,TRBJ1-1,CASSSPNRWGQAFF,TGTGCCAGCAGTTCCCCTAACAGGTGGGGACAAGCTTTCTTT
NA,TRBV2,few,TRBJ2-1,CASFGQSYNEQFF,TGTGCCAGCTTTGGACAGTCCTACAATGAGCAGTTCTTC
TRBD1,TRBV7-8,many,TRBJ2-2,CASSLGGQGSTGELFF,TGTGCCAGCAGCTTAGGTGGACAGGGCTCCACCGGGGAGCTGTTTTTT
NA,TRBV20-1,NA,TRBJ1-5,CSANIPSWEMQPQHF,TGCAGTGCAAATATCCCTAGTTGGGAGATGCAGCCCCAGCATTTT
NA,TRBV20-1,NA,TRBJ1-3,CSASYSGNTIYF,TGCAGTGCTAGCTACTCTGGAAACACCATATATTTT
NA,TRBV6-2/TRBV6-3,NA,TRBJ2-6,CASTTGGAGANVLTF,TGTGCCAGTACTACCGGGGGCGCAGGGGCCAACGTCCTGACTTTC
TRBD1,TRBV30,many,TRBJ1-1,CAWSQTGIRAFF,TGTGCCTGGAGTCAGACAGGGATAAGGGCTTTCTTT
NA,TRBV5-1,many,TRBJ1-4,CASNSGTPDEKLFF,TGCGCCAGCAACTCCGGGACACCAGATGAAAAACTGTTTTTT
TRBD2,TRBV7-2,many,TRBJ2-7,CASSGGTSGSYEQYF,TGTGCCAGCAGCGGGGGGACTAGCGGATCTTACGAGCAGTACTTC
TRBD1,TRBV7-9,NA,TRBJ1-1,CASSDLQGDTEAFF,TGTGCCAGCAGCGATCTGCAGGGGGACACTGAAGCTTTCTTT
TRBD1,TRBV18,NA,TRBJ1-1,CASSPVPGTGFLNTEAFF,TGTGCCAGCTCACCAGTCCCAGGGACAGGGTTCCTGAACACTGAAGCTTTCTTT
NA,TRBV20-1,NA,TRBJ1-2,CSASLNPFYGYTF,TGCAGTGCTAGTTTGAACCCCTTCTACGGCTACACCTTC
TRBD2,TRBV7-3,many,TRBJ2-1,CASSLNGGRAYEQFF,TGTGCCAGCAGCTTAAATGGCGGGAGGGCCTATGAGCAGTTCTTC
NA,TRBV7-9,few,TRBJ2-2,CASSPRTAHAGELFF,TGTGCCAGCAGCCCAAGGACAGCCCACGCCGGGGAGCTGTTTTTT
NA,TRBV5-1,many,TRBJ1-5,CASSLGDGSNQPQHF,TGCGCCAGCAGCTTGGGGGACGGAAGCAATCAGCCCCAGCATTTT
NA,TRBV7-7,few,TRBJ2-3,CASSPGNTHTDTQYF,TGTGCTAGCAGCCCCGGTAACACACACACAGATACGCAGTATTTT
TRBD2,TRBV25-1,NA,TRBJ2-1,CASSEKDRTSGTSLEQFF,TGTGCCAGCAGTGAAAAGGATCGGACTAGCGGGACCTCTCTTGAGCAGTTCTTC
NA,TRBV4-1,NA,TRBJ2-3,CASSQGNSISTDTQYF,TGCGCCAGCAGCCAAGGCAACAGTATTAGCACAGATACGCAGTATTTT
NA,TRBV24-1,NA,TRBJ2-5,CATSDLGSAGRETQYF,TGTGCCACCAGTGATTTGGGGTCGGCAGGGCGAGAGACCCAGTACTTC
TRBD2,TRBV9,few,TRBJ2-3,CASSAELAASTDTQYF,TGTGCCAGCAGCGCCGAACTAGCGGCCAGCACAGATACGCAGTATTTT
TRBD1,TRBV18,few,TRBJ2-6,CASSSQGDSGANVLTF,TGTGCCAGCTCGAGTCAGGGGGACTCTGGGGCCAACGTCCTGACTTTC
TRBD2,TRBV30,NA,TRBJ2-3,CAWSVLAGSTDTQYF,TGTGCCTGGAGTGTACTAGCGGGAAGCACAGATACGCAGTATTTT
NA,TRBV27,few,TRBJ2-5,CASSLDYYSVQETQYF,TGTGCCAGCAGTTTGGACTACTATTCTGTTCAAGAGACCCAGTACTTC
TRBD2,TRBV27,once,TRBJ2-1,CASSSRPLGLAANNEQFF,TGTGCCAGCAGTTCCCGCCCTCTCGGGCTAGCGGCAAACAATGAGCAGTTCTTC
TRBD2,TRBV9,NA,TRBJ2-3,CASSATSVITDTQYF,TGTGCCAGCAGCGCTACTAGCGTTATCACAGATACGCAGTATTTT
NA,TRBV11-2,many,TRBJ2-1,CASSLHLNEQFF,TGTGCCAGCAGCTTACACCTCAATGAGCAGTTCTTC
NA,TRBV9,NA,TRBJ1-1,CASSVAPAGAEAFF,TGTGCCAGCAGCGTAGCTCCGGCGGGGGCTGAAGCTTTCTTT
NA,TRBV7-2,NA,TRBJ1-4,CASSSSGGNGEKLFF,TGTGCCAGCAGCTCAAGCGGCGGGAATGGAGAAAAACTGTTTTTT
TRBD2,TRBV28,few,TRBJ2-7,CASSLGWTSGRYEQYF,TGTGCCAGCAGTTTGGGGTGGACTAGCGGACGCTACGAGCAGTACTTC
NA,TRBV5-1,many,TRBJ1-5,CASSLGGGNQPQHF,TGCGCCAGCAGCTTGGGAGGGGGCAATCAGCCCCAGCATTTT
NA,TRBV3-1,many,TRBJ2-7,CASSQGRYSYEQYF,TGTGCCAGCAGCCAAGGGCGGTACTCCTACGAGCAGTACTTC
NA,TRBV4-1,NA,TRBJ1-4,CASSPTNQEKLFF,TGCGCCAGCAGCCCTACAAACCAAGAAAAACTGTTTTTT
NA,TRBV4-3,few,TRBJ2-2,CASSPSGGMITGELFF,TGCGCCAGCAGCCCTTCCGGGGGAATGATCACCGGGGAGCTGTTTTTT
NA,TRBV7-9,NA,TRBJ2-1,CASSLAGVWDEQFF,TGTGCCAGCAGCTTAGCGGGCGTGTGGGATGAGCAGTTCTTC
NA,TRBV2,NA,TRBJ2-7,CASSEDRVDRYEQYF,TGTGCCAGCAGTGAAGATCGGGTCGACCGCTACGAGCAGTACTTC
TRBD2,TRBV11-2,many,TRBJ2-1,CASSLSGGHYNEQFF,TGTGCCAGCAGCTTGAGCGGGGGCCACTACAATGAGCAGTTCTTC
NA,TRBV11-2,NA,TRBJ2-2,CASSSGYAELSGELFF,TGTGCCAGCAGCTCAGGCTATGCGGAATTGTCCGGGGAGCTGTTTTTT
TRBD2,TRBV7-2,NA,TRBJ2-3,CASSPESSGRAQYF,TGTGCCAGCAGCCCTGAGAGTAGCGGGAGGGCCCAGTATTTT
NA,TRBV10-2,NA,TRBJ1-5,CASSDGAGWNNQPQHF,TGCGCCAGCAGTGATGGGGCAGGGTGGAACAATCAGCCCCAGCATTTT